This T cell receptor (beta chain) was recovered during a study of molecular identifiers for immune sequencing clone quantification. This clonotype was recorded at least ten times. TCRdb called the PCR reads again in MiXCR, with one record for every CDR3 protein. The sample has about 320,000 distinct CDR3 sequences; about 21% are singletons. CDR1 is LGHNA, CDR2 YSLEER, per germline. V lost 0 bases and J lost 6, with 6 bases in between. The CDR3 runs 12 residues. The receptor was derived from a human donor in good health. Some libraries in this study had Jurkat cell RNA spiked in. The chain combines TRBV4-3 with TRBJ2-7; D not resolved. Sequencing was done on a sample of naive CD8+ T cells from blood, with Jurkat cell RNA spiked in. Indicated subset: FACS-sorted CD8+CD4-CCR7+CD45RA+ naive T cells. CDR3 amino acids: CASSQDLSEQYF. The CDR3, as DNA: TGCGCCAGCAGCCAAGATCTGTCCGAGCAGTACTTC.